This T cell receptor beta chain was recovered during a study of shared T cell receptors in the human thymus. The repertoire was sequenced with immunoSEQ multiplex PCR; TCRdb's copy has only in-frame clones and lacks some. Of approximately 760,000 clones in the sample, roughly 88% were seen once. CDR1 and CDR2 from the germline V gene are MNHEY and SMNVEV (reference sequence). The CDR3 is made up of 14 amino acids. These data were likewise used in another study, on human thymus T cells. That work adds: Resections obtained during corrective heart surgery supplied the thymus tissue. Usage of V and J genes appeared biased in thymic and blood repertoires. Unrelated individuals reportedly shared highly overlapping thymic TCR repertoires.

The receptor was derived from a girl under three years old with a congenital heart defect. The gene calls are TRBV27 and TRBJ2-5, with 7 bases aligning to TRBD1. The end of the DNA aligns better with TRBJ2-7, so the J call may be wrong. The sequencing sample was made of thymocytes. The CDR3 loop is CASGNRGFPYEQYF. The CDR3 bases are TGTGCCAGCGGCAACAGGGGTTTTCCCTACGAGCAGTACTTC.